This record looks at one T cell receptor beta chain sequence and its context. Which antigen it targets is not known. No much larger clone is present one base from it, and per-base qualities are unavailable. The data originate from a study of control samples from healthy donors and cancer patients (dated by TCRdb to between 2020 and 2021). Library preparation was by the immunoSEQ multiplex PCR assay. Drawn from immuneACCESS, this table holds only the in-frame rearrangements with V and J called that TCRdb kept. Clones are partly lost; checked studies trace under half to an unresolved V gene and leave the rest unexplained. The sample contains about 170,000 clones, just under 95% of them found a single time. The ten largest clones represent 4.1% of the sample. The CDR3 covers 13 residues, taking in both the cysteine and the phenylalanine. The CDR3 DNA has 39 bases and is translated from base 1. The trim is 7 bases for V and 7 bases for J, with a gap of 16 bases between the germline ends. The germline V gene (reference sequence) sets CDR1 to MNHNY and CDR2 to SVGAGI.

Material: blood. The clonotype originates from a woman aged 55-69 years in good health. Recombination linked TRBV6-6 to TRBJ2-5, and TRBD2 may be the D gene, going by 6 matching bases. The CDR3 region: CASKIAVKRTQYF. The nucleotide sequence reads as follows: TGTGCCAGCAAAATAGCGGTTAAGAGGACCCAGTACTTC.